Listed here are 18 T cell receptor beta chains from one sample, sequenced in a study of blood T cell repertoires in COVID-19. Method: immunoSEQ multiplex PCR; TCRdb's copy keeps in-frame clones and lacks some. The table has approximately 50,000 clones, roughly 88% seen once. Sequenced input: peripheral blood. The receptors here all came from a human donor in a cohort sampled during active COVID-19.

To note about this clone: Other DNA sequences in the sample encode the same CDR3. The chain employs TRBV5-5 and TRBJ1-2; the D gene is possibly TRBD1 (5 bases). Between the trimmed V and J ends, which lost 1 base and 3 bases, there was a span of 7 bases. Per germline, CDR1 SGHKS and CDR2 YYEKEE (reference sequence). The length of the CDR3 is 13 residues. The CDR3 is CASSLTGDYGYTF. The CDR3 DNA reads TGTGCCAGCAGCTTGACAGGTGACTATGGCTACACCTTC.

The chain has TRBV5-1 and TRBJ2-3; TRBD1 matches at 7 bases. Germline assignment: CDR1 SGHRS and CDR2 YFSETQ. The length of the CDR3 is 13 residues. V lost 3 bases to trimming and J lost 7 bases; unmatched junction nucleotides: 5. The CDR3 loop is CASSYQQGNTQYF. CDR3 DNA: TGCGCCAGCAGCTACCAACAGGGGAATACGCAGTATTTT.

With respect to this clone: Mismatch with germline at one junction end may stem from a read error. The chain uses TRBV7-7 and TRBJ2-7; 10 bases match TRBD2. This CDR3 has 15 amino acids. Germline V gene data show CDR1 as SSHAT and CDR2 as FNYEAQ (reference sequence). CDR3 amino acids: CASSSLLAGAGEQYF. In nucleotides, the CDR3 is TGTGCTAGCAGCTCCCTGCTAGCGGGGGCGGGGGAGCAGTACTTC. Supplemented by reference TRBV7-7 and TRBJ2-7, the full variable domain reads GAGVSQSPRYKVTKRGQDVTLRCDPISSHATLYWYQQALGQGPEFLTYFNYEAQPDKSGLPSDRFSAERPEGSISTLTIQRTEQRDSAMYRCASSSLLAGAGEQYFGPGTRLTVT.

About this clone: Distinct nucleotide sequences in the sample also encode this CDR3. This chain links TRBV19 with TRBJ2-3, with 8 bases lining up with TRBD2. The CDR3 is 16 residues long. The V gene's germline CDR1 is LNHDA and CDR2 SQIVND (reference sequence). V lost 3 bases and J lost 0; bases outside the gene matches: 5. CDR3 in DNA: TGTGCCAGTAGTATTCGTAGCGGGACTAGCACAGATACGCAGTATTTT. Translation gives CASSIRSGTSTDTQYF.

This clone was counted a few times. The chain recombines TRBV19 with TRBJ1-2; 10 nucleotides line up with TRBD1. The length of the CDR3 is 14 residues. V dropped 6 bases and J dropped 11; count of bases not matched to a gene: 12. In germline, CDR1 is LNHDA, CDR2 SQIVND (reference sequence). The CDR3 nucleotides read TGTGCCAGTAGCAGCCCCGGACAGGGGGTAAGGTACACCTTC. It specifies CASSSPGQGVRYTF.

This rearrangement joins TRBV7-6 to TRBJ2-3, with 7 bases lining up with TRBD2. Germline V gene lookup returns CDR1 SGHVS and CDR2 FNYEAQ. The V and J ends lost 2 bases and 2 bases, in that order; junction bases with no gene match: 7. CDR3 length: 16 amino acids. The CDR3 is CASSLTLRGTTDTQYF. CDR3 sequence (DNA): TGTGCCAGCAGCTTAACTTTGCGGGGGACCACAGATACGCAGTATTTT.

The chain links TRBV19 to TRBJ1-1; no clear D gene. Germline values: CDR1 LNHDA, CDR2 SQIVND (reference sequence). The CDR3 has 16 residues. The V end was cut by 5 bases, the J end by 0 bases, with 16 bases between. The CDR3: CASSSYKLGMNTEAFF. In DNA, the CDR3 is TGTGCCAGTAGTTCCTATAAACTGGGCATGAACACTGAAGCTTTCTTT.

V is TRBV3-1 (or the pseudogene TRBV3-2) and J is TRBJ2-7; 11 bases align to TRBD2. The CDR3 sequence is 18 residues long. V was pared by 2 bases and J by 4 bases, with 13 bases of the junction left unmatched. The V gene's germline CDR1 is LGHDT and CDR2 YNNKEL (reference sequence). CDR3: CASSQLAGGPSSRYEQYF. The CDR3, as DNA: TGTGCCAGCAGCCAATTAGCGGGAGGGCCGTCGTCCCGGTACGAGCAGTACTTC.

This clone occurred once. This chain uses TRBV6-6 with TRBJ2-7; the match to TRBD1 covers 11 bases. V trimming: 7 bases; J trimming: 2 bases; junction bases outside the gene matches: 4. Germline V CDR1 and CDR2: MNHNY, SVGAGI (reference sequence). CDR3 size: 14 residues. Here the CDR3 reads CASNKGQGAYEQYF. The CDR3 DNA reads TGTGCCAGCAATAAGGGACAGGGGGCCTACGAGCAGTACTTC.

V usage is TRBV9 and J usage is TRBJ1-2; no clear D gene. CDR1 and CDR2 from the germline V gene are SGDLS and YYNGEE. V was clipped by 0 bases and J by 4 bases, with 13 bases between them. This CDR3 region has 15 residues. The CDR3: CASSVGHGVGYGYTF. The CDR3 nucleotides are TGTGCCAGCAGCGTAGGTCACGGGGTCGGCTATGGCTACACCTTC. The full variable domain, in which reference TRBV9 and TRBJ1-2 provide the parts outside the CDR3, is DSGVTQTPKHLITATGQRVTLRCSPRSGDLSVYWYQQSLDQGLQFLIQYYNGEERAKGNILERFSAQQFPDLHSELNLSSLELGDSALYFCASSVGHGVGYGYTFGSGTRLTVV.

V usage is TRBV6-2 or TRBV6-3 and J usage is TRBJ1-6; D uncertain. V was clipped by 5 bases and J by 7 bases, with 9 bases between them. Germline V gives CDR1 MNHEY, CDR2 SVGEGT. The CDR3 has 13 amino acids. CDR3 in DNA: TGTGCCAGCAGTCCCCGACTGAATTCACCCCTCCACTTT. Residues: CASSPRLNSPLHF.

V gene TRBV19 combines with J gene TRBJ1-1, with D perhaps matching TRBD1 (6 bases). This CDR3 region has 17 residues. In germline, CDR1 is LNHDA, CDR2 SQIVND (reference sequence). The V end lost 4 bases, the J end lost 6 bases, and 24 bases lay between the germline ends. The CDR3 coding sequence is TGTGCCAGTAGTAAGGGAGGCGGGGGCTCGTTTATCTCTGAAGCTTTCTTT. It yields the protein CASSKGGGGSFISEAFF. The variable domain in full, with the rest retrieved from reference TRBV19 and TRBJ1-1, is DGGITQSPKYLFRKEGQNVTLSCEQNLNHDAMYWYRQDPGQGLRLIYYSQIVNDFQKGDIAEGYSVSREKKESFPLTVTSAQKNPTAFYLCASSKGGGGSFISEAFFGQGTRLTVV.

The J gene is TRBJ1-2, the V gene TRBV19; 7 nucleotides match TRBD1. The germline CDR1 and CDR2 sequences are LNHDA and SQIVND (reference sequence). The CDR3 contains 15 residues. Losses at the gene ends were 5 bases for V and 2 bases for J; bases not matched to a gene: 8. In DNA form, the CDR3 reads TGTGCCAGTAGTCGGACAGGCGAAGCCAACTATGGCTACACCTTC. Translated, it gives CASSRTGEANYGYTF.

The CDR3 sequence: CASSLTPEDEQFF. The CDR3 DNA sequence: TGTGCCAGCAGCTTAACCCCCGAGGATGAGCAGTTCTTC. J is TRBJ2-1 and V is TRBV7-3, with D uncertain. The CDR3 length is 13 residues. CDR1 and CDR2 (germline): SGHTA, FQGTGA. Trimming took 0 bases from V and 8 from J, leaving 8 bases between them.

The sample holds one count of this clone. The V call is TRBV7-2, the J call TRBJ1-4; D not certain. V lost 7 bases, J lost 3 bases, and 15 bases lay in between. Germline CDR1 SGHTA, CDR2 FQGNSA. This CDR3 comprises 15 residues. CDR3 region: CASTPVRVSNEKLFF. In DNA form, the CDR3 reads TGTGCCAGCACCCCGGTGAGGGTGTCTAATGAAAAACTGTTTTTT. Based on the CDR3 plus reference TRBV7-2 and TRBJ1-4, the full variable domain is GAGVSQSPSNKVTEKGKDVELRCDPISGHTALYWYRQSLGQGLEFLIYFQGNSAPDKSGLPSDRFSAERTGGSVSTLTIQRTQQEDSAVYLCASTPVRVSNEKLFFGSGTQLSVL.

This sequence joins TRBV18 and TRBJ1-1; the D gene is possibly TRBD1 (5 bases). The germline V and J ends were trimmed by 3 bases and 4 bases, with 12 bases remaining between them. CDR3 length: 14 residues. CDR1 and CDR2 from the germline V gene are KGHSH and LQKENI. This CDR3 is CASSPAGVGTEAFF. In DNA, the CDR3 is TGTGCCAGCTCACCGGCGGGGGTGGGCACTGAAGCTTTCTTT.

The J gene is TRBJ2-2, the V gene TRBV14; tentative D call: TRBD1 (5 bases). The CDR3 extends over 13 amino acids. Germline V gene lookup returns CDR1 SGHDN and CDR2 FVKESK. Trimming took 6 bases from V and 4 from J, leaving 9 bases between them. CDR3 bases: TGTGCCAGCAGGGGGCACGGCACCGGGGAGCTGTTTTTT. It codes for CASRGHGTGELFF.

This clone was picked up one time. The chain recombines TRBV5-1 with TRBJ2-1; TRBD2 aligns across 11 bases. The CDR3 length is 15 residues. Germline V gene lookup returns CDR1 SGHRS and CDR2 YFSETQ. V trimming: 5 bases; J trimming: 5 bases; junction bases outside the gene matches: 6. CDR3 in DNA: TGCGCCAGCAGTTTTAGCGGGAGGGACGACAATGAGCAGTTCTTC. It encodes CASSFSGRDDNEQFF.